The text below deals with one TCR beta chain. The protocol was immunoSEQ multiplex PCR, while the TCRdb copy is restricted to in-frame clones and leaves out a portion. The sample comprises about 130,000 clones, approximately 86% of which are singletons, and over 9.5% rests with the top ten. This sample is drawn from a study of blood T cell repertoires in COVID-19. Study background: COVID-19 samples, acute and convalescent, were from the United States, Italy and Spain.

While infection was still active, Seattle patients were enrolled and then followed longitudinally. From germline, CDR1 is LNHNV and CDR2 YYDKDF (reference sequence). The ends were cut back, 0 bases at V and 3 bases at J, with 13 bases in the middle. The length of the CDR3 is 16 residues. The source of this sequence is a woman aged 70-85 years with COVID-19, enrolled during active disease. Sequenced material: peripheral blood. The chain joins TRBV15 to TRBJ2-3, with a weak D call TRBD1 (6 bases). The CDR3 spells CATSRDAGRGTDTQYF. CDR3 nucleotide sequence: TGTGCCACCAGCAGAGATGCGGGCAGGGGAACAGATACGCAGTATTTT.